These 8 T cell receptor beta chains originate from one sample sequenced in a study of early T cells in non-severe SARS-CoV-2 infection. TCRdb itself ran the 5' RACE reads through MiXCR, one entry per CDR3 protein. There are about 50,000 distinct CDR3 sequences in the sample; approximately 8.5% occur only once, and 15% lies in the top ten. Sequencing was performed on whole blood. All receptors derive from an adult who was a healthcare worker with PCR-confirmed SARS-CoV-2 infection or an uninfected control (not recorded which).

This clonotype was observed a handful of times. The rearrangement joins TRBV5-1 to TRBJ2-5; 7 bases match TRBD1. The CDR3 loop spans 16 amino acids. V lost 3 bases and J lost 4; bases outside the gene matches: 12. Germline-derived CDR1 and CDR2 are SGHRS and YFSETQ. The CDR3: CASSYGGQSTGETQYF. The CDR3 nucleotides read TGCGCCAGCAGCTATGGGGGACAGTCTACAGGAGAGACCCAGTACTTC.

The chain couples TRBV5-1 to TRBJ2-1; D is unclear. V lost 0 bases and J lost 3, with 4 bases in between. The CDR3 spans 13 residues. Germline values: CDR1 SGHRS, CDR2 YFSETQ. The CDR3 coding sequence is TGCGCCAGCAGCTTGGCCGACTACAATGAGCAGTTCTTC. It yields the protein CASSLADYNEQFF.

This clonotype was seen repeatedly, ten times or more. V is TRBV2 and J is TRBJ2-5; possible D gene TRBD2, 6 bases. The CDR3 has 14 residues. The V and J ends lost 3 bases and 9 bases respectively, with 17 bases between them. Germline V gene data show CDR1 as SNHLY and CDR2 as FYNNEI. The CDR3 sequence: CASSDGGGTFPQYF. The CDR3 DNA is TGTGCCAGCAGTGATGGGGGAGGTACCTTCCCCCAGTACTTC.

In this sample, this clonotype turned up a few times. CDR3 loop: CASSVEGISTDTQYF. The CDR3 DNA reads as TGTGCCAGCAGCGTAGAGGGAATCAGCACAGATACGCAGTATTTT. This rearrangement joins TRBV9 to TRBJ2-3, with D unclear. V lost 0 bases and J lost 0, with 8 bases in between. This CDR3 has 15 residues. The germline V gene encodes CDR1 SGDLS and CDR2 YYNGEE. The variable domain in full, completed from reference TRBV9 and TRBJ2-3, reads DSGVTQTPKHLITATGQRVTLRCSPRSGDLSVYWYQQSLDQGLQFLIQYYNGEERAKGNILERFSAQQFPDLHSELNLSSLELGDSALYFCASSVEGISTDTQYFGPGTRLTVL.

This clonotype was counted only a few times. The chain carries TRBV28 and TRBJ1-1; no reliable D call. V lost 5 bases and J lost 2, with 9 bases in between. The CDR3 totals 13 residues. Germline CDR1 is MDHEN and CDR2 is SYDVKM. CDR3 residues: CASSHPINTEAFF. CDR3 coding DNA: TGTGCCAGCAGTCATCCGATAAACACTGAAGCTTTCTTT.

The rearrangement joins TRBV27 to TRBJ1-3, with no clear D. The V end lost 6 bases, the J end lost 1 base, and 7 bases lay between the germline ends. CDR1 and CDR2 (germline): MNHEY, SMNVEV (reference sequence). The CDR3 runs 13 residues. The CDR3 coding sequence is TGTGCCAGCAGGGGCCATTCTGGAAACACCATATATTTT. Residues: CASRGHSGNTIYF.

This chain joins TRBV29-1 and TRBJ1-2; D unresolved. This CDR3 spans 12 amino acids. Per germline, CDR1 SQVTM and CDR2 ANQGSEA. The V end lost 7 bases, the J end lost 3 bases, and 12 bases lay between the germline ends. The CDR3 sequence: CSATAGHYGYTF. In nucleotides, the CDR3 is TGCAGCGCGACCGCCGGGCACTATGGCTACACCTTC.

This rearrangement joins TRBV27 to TRBJ2-1; TRBD2 agrees at 13 bases. The V segment lost 10 bases and the J segment 6 bases; nucleotides outside the gene matches: 12. The CDR3 has 16 residues. Germline V lookup: CDR1 MNHEY, CDR2 SMNVEV (reference sequence). This CDR3 is CANKTSGRPRGNEQFF. The CDR3 nucleotides are TGTGCCAACAAGACTAGCGGGAGGCCCCGGGGCAATGAGCAGTTCTTC.